The clone carrying this T cell receptor beta chain was recorded a few times. This sample is drawn from a study of blood T cells in healthy people across ages. The V end lost 10 bases, the J end lost 8 bases, and 11 bases lay between the germline ends. The CDR3 spans 10 residues. Through a sample-barcoded 5' primer and a J-beta primer mix, a second PCR was run for roughly 7 to 11 cycles. In TCRdb, the 5' RACE reads were re-called with MiXCR into one record per CDR3 protein. The repertoire has 1 million or so distinct CDR3 sequences, under 45% of them found once; the top ten carry 15% to 20%. The specimen sequenced was blood. The receptor was derived from a woman aged 55-69 years in good health. J is TRBJ1-2 and V is TRBV12-3 or TRBV12-4; the D is unclear. The CDR3 DNA reads TGTGCCATCTCAGATGGCGGCTACACCTTC. As protein: CAISDGGYTF.